This TCR beta chain was sequenced during a study of T cell changes during pregnancy in multiple sclerosis. V was clipped by 1 base and J by 4 bases; unmatched bases: 10. This CDR3 is built from 18 residues. The V gene's germline CDR1 is SGHNT and CDR2 YYREEE (reference sequence). Here immunoSEQ multiplex PCR was the method, and the copy in TCRdb shows in-frame clones only, minus some. This table has 45,000 to 70,000 clones, roughly 90% appearing once. This sequence was found in a female donor in good health, enrolled as a control in a pregnancy study. The sample was peripheral blood, taken in the third trimester of pregnancy. This sequence joins TRBV5-4 and TRBJ2-1, with 11 bases that match TRBD2. This CDR3 is CASSLRTSGFQGYNEQFF. CDR3 DNA sequence: TGTGCCAGCAGCTTGCGGACTAGCGGGTTTCAGGGGTACAATGAGCAGTTCTTC.